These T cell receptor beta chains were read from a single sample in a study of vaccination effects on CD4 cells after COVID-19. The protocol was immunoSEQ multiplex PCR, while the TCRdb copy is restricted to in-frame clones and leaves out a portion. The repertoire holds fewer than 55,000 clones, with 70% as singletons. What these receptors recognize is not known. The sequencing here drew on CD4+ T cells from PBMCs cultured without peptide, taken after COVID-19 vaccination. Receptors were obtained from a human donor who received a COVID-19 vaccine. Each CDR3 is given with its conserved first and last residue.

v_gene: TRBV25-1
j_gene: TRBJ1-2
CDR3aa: CASSEFPGYGYTF

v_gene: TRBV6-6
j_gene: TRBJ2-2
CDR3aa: CASSYGSPPNTGELFF

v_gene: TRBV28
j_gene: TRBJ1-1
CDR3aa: CASSAQSNTEAFF

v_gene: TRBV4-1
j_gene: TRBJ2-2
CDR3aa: CASSQPGLAGGSVTGELFF

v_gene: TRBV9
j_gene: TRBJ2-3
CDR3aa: CASSVDFGGMGGSTDTQYF

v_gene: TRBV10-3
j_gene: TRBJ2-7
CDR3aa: CATLGSGVYEQYF

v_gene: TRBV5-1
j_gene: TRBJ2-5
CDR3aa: CASSRRDRGLETQYF

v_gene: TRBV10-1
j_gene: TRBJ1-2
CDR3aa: CASSARQVNYGYTF

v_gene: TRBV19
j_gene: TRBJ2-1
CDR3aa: CASSMYGTGYIDEQFF

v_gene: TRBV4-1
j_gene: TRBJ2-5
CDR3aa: CASSPRDGTQYF

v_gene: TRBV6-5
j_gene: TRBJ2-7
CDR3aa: CASPGGLARSYEQYF

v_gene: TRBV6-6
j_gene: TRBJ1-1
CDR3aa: CASSYGGPTEAFF

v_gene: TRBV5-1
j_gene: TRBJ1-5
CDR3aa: CASSAGQGGQPQHF

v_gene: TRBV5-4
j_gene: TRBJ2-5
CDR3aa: CASSAGGPGKETQYF

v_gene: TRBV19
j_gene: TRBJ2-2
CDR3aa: CASSRQGGGELFF

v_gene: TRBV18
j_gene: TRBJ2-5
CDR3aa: CASSPLGQEETQYF

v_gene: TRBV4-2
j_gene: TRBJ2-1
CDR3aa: CASNEQKVARPNEQFF

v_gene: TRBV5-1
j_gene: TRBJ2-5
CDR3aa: CASSSGSEETQYF

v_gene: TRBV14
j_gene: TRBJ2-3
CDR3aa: CASSLGGFTDTQYF

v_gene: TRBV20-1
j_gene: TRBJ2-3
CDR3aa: CSVAADTQYF

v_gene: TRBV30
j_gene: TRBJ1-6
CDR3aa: CAWSDGTGDSPLHF

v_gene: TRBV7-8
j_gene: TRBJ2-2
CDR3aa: CASSLGQSNTGELFF

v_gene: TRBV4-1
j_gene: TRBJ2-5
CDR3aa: CASSKRSGYQETQYF

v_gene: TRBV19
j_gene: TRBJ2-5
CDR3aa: CASSIGLAGEETQYF

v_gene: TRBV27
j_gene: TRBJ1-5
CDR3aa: CASSLRDSNQPQHF

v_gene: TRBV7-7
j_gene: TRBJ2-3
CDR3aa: CASSLGSPDTQYF

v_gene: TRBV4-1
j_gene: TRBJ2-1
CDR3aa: CASSQVYNEQFF

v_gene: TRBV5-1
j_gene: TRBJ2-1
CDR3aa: CASSLGQTDNEQFF

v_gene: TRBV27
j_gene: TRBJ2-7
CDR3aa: CASSLGTGPYEQYF

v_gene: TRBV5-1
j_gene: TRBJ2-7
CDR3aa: CASSKQGSYEQYF

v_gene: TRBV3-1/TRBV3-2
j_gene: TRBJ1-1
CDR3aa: CASSQTGDTEAFF

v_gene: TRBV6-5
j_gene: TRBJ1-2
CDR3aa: CASSYVGGGYTF

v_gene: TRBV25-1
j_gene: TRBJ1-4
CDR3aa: CASSEQGRGEKLFF

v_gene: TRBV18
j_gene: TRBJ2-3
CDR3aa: CASSLTYTDTQYF

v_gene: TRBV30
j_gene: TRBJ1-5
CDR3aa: CAWTDRGLSNQPQHF

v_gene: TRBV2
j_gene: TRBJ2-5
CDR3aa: CASSEEKQGGETQYF

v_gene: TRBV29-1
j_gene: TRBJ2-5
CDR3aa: CSAHSGSQETQYF

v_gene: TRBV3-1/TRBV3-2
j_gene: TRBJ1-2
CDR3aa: CASFGGYGYTF

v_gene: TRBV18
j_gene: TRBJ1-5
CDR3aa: CASSSQRGQGVDQPQHF

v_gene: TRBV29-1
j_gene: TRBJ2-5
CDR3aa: CSELPGLAQETQYF

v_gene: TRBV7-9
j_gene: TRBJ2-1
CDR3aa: CASSPAPRGSWSLNEQFF

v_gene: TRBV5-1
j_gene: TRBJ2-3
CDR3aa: CASRRLAGALTDTQYF

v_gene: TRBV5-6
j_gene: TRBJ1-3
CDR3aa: CASSLWGGNTIYF

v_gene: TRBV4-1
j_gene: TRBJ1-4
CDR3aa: CASSQGYGPNEKLFF

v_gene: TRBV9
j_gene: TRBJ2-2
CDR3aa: CASSVEAETGELFF

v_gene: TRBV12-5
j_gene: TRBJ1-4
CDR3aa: CASGSIRTPGGVGEKLFF

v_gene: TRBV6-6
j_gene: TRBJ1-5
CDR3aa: CASSPDRQPNQPQHF

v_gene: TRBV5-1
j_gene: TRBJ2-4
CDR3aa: CASSLAGRTGGSEAKNIQYF

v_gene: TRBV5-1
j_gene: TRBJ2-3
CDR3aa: CASRPSILAGAVTDTQYF

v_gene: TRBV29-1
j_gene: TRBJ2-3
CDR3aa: CSVSTGDSLTDTQYF

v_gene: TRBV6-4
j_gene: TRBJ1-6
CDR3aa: CASSDSDKRDRVARTYNSPLHF

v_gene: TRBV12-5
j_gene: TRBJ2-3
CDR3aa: CASGPRTSGRGDTQYF

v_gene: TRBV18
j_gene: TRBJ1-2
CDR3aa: CASSTWADKGYTF

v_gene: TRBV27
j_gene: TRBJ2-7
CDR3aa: CASSPQDWSGAYYEQYF